This T cell receptor beta chain was obtained from a study of Graves' ophthalmopathy and Graves' hyperthyroidism. TCR beta CDR3 amplification used RNA transcripts. RT-PCR in the first round used HTBI primers; a second-round multiplex PCR followed. Via MiXCR, TCRdb re-called the multiplex PCR reads, giving one row per CDR3 protein. The sample includes about 480,000 distinct CDR3 sequences, approximately 15% of them seen just once. Many counts were recorded for this clonotype. Its antigen is still unknown. Findings of the study overall: Sensitivity of roughly 71% and specificity of approximately 72% were achieved by the model that predicted ophthalmopathy progression. The majority of expanded thyroid clonotypes above 0.001 frequency also occurred in blood.

The V end was cut by 4 bases, the J end by 7 bases, with 14 bases between. The CDR3 runs to 13 residues. Germline V lookup: CDR1 MNHNS, CDR2 SASEGT. Other autoimmune diseases, uncontrolled infections, pregnancy or lactation excluded patients from enrollment. The rearrangement uses TRBV6-1 and TRBJ2-7, with D possibly TRBD2 on 5 matching bases. The sequence derives from a woman aged 30 to 39 with Graves' ophthalmopathy. Sequenced: blood. The CDR3 nucleotides read TGTGCCAGCAGTGCCCCGGGTGGGGAGGAGCAGTACTTC. This sequence encodes CASSAPGGEEQYF.